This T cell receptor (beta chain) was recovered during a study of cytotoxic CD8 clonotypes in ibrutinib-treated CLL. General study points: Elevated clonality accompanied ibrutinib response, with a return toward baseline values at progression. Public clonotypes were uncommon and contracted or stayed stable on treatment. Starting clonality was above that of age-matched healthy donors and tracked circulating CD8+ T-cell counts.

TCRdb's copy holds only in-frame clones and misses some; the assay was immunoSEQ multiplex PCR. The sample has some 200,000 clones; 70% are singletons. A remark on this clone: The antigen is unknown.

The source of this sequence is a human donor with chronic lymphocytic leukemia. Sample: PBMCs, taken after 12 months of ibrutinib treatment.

CDR3 amino acids: CASSLNNEQFF. As DNA, the CDR3 is TGTGCCAGCAGCTTAAACAATGAGCAGTTCTTC. The chain carries TRBV5-4 and TRBJ2-1, with unresolved D. Deletions cut 2 bases from V and 5 bases from J, with 2 bases between. Germline V lookup: CDR1 SGHNT, CDR2 YYREEE (reference sequence). The CDR3 is 11 amino acids.